Given below is one TCR beta chain in context. Seattle patients were enrolled while actively infected and followed longitudinally. The data were obtained in a study of blood T cell repertoires in COVID-19. For the study at large: There were acute and convalescent COVID-19 samples, and they came from the United States, Italy and Spain. PBMCs, B-cell-depleted T cells, or T cells were the source of the cDNA or gDNA that made up the material.

Looked up from germline, CDR1 is MNHEY and CDR2 is SMNVEV (reference sequence). There are 12 residues in the CDR3. V lost 5 bases and J 9 bases, leaving 10 bases between the germline ends. Here immunoSEQ multiplex PCR was the method, and the copy in TCRdb shows in-frame clones only, minus some. The sample lists some 290,000 clones, roughly 90% occurring once. The clonotype comes from a woman aged 30 to 39 with COVID-19, enrolled during active disease. Sequencing was performed on peripheral blood. The chain couples TRBV27 to TRBJ2-2; maybe TRBD1 (6 bases). The CDR3 nucleotides are TGTGCCAGCAGTGTACAGGGCCGGGAGCTGTTTTTT. Protein product: CASSVQGRELFF.